Described below is a single TCR beta chain sequence and its context. This specimen comes from a study of PD-1 blockade in classical Hodgkin lymphoma. Assay used: immunoSEQ multiplex PCR; TCRdb lists only in-frame clones, some missing. The sample contains about 98,000 clones, roughly 80% of which appear only once. Each patient experienced a relapse that followed autologous stem cell transplantation, and brentuximab vedotin exposure varied. This receptor was taken from a human donor with classical Hodgkin lymphoma. Source: peripheral blood mononuclear cells (PBMCs), taken before the second cycle of nivolumab.

The CDR3 bases are TGCGCCAGCAGCCAAGGACAAGGTAGCGGGAGATCGAATGAGCAGTTCTTC. Its translation: CASSQGQGSGRSNEQFF. J is TRBJ2-1 and V is TRBV4-3, with 9 bases identical to TRBD2. There are 17 residues in the CDR3. Trimming at V came to 1 base and at J to 7 bases, leaving 11 bases not matched to a gene. Germline V gene data show CDR1 as LGHNA and CDR2 as YSLEER.